These 25 T cell receptor beta chains were all obtained from the same sample, sequenced in a study of blood T cell repertoires in COVID-19. Sequencing was performed with immunoSEQ multiplex PCR; in TCRdb, only in-frame clones are kept and a portion is missing. The profile shows tens of thousands of clones, about 83% of them singletons. Input material: peripheral blood. These receptors originate from a woman in her sixties or seventies with acute or convalescent COVID-19.

The genes are TRBV24-1 and TRBJ1-3, with no clear D. This CDR3 region has 15 residues. V was clipped by 3 bases and J by 0 bases, with 8 bases between them. The germline CDR1 and CDR2 sequences are KGHDR and SFDVKD. CDR3 loop: CATSDPKSSGNTIYF. For the CDR3, the DNA is TGTGCCACCAGTGATCCTAAGAGCTCTGGAAACACCATATATTTT.

This rearrangement joins TRBV5-1 to TRBJ2-1; D remains unclear. CDR3 length: 16 residues. Germline V lookup: CDR1 SGHRS, CDR2 YFSETQ. Trimming shortened V by 0 bases and J by 4 bases, and 14 bases separated the two germline ends. The CDR3 DNA reads TGCGCCAGCAGCTTGGGACCCCCCGACATTTACAATGAGCAGTTCTTC. It yields the protein CASSLGPPDIYNEQFF.

The V call is TRBV6-2 or TRBV6-3, the J call TRBJ2-7; 10 nucleotides align to TRBD1. Germline CDR1 is MNHEY and CDR2 is SVGEGT. The CDR3 contains 15 residues. J lost 4 bases, V lost 6 bases, and 9 bases had no gene match. The CDR3, as DNA: TGTGCCAGCAGCAACCCGTCGGGACAGGGGTACGAGCAGTACGTC. Translating gives CASSNPSGQGYEQYV.

The gene calls are TRBV6-2 or TRBV6-3 and TRBJ2-2; 9 positions agree with TRBD1. This CDR3 has 17 residues. V lost 4 bases and J lost 3; bases outside the gene matches: 9. Looked up from germline, CDR1 is MNHEY and CDR2 is SVGEGT. The CDR3 here is CASSSLDRGKDTGELFF. Here the CDR3 DNA reads TGTGCCAGCAGTTCCCTCGACAGGGGGAAGGACACCGGGGAGCTGTTTTTT.

The chain's CDR3 is CASSTILNTEAFF. The CDR3 DNA sequence: TGTGCCAGTAGCACAATCTTGAACACTGAAGCTTTCTTT. The chain joins TRBV19 to TRBJ1-1; D uncertain. Per the germline V gene, CDR1 is LNHDA and CDR2 is SQIVND (reference sequence). The CDR3 is 13 amino acids. Trimming shortened V by 6 bases and J by 0 bases, and 8 bases separated the two germline ends.

The CDR3 nucleotides read TGTGCCAGCAGTTACTCGAGTCTTGGACAGGGGGCACAAGAGACCCAGTACTTC. Its protein is CASSYSSLGQGAQETQYF. The chain is built from TRBV6-2 or TRBV6-3 and TRBJ2-5; 11 bases are shared with TRBD1. V lost 0 bases to trimming and J lost 2 bases; unmatched junction nucleotides: 8. CDR1 is MNHEY, CDR2 SVGEGT, per germline. The length of the CDR3 is 18 residues.

The chain has TRBV28 and TRBJ1-1; D unresolved. This CDR3 is built from 14 residues. Germline CDR1 MDHEN, CDR2 SYDVKM. Trimming stripped 6 bases from V and 1 base from J, with 12 bases between. The CDR3 region has the DNA TGTGCCAGCAGCATCCTCCCAGAGAACACTGAAGCTTTCTTT. Its translation: CASSILPENTEAFF.

In this sample, this clone turned up once. The V gene is TRBV2, the J gene TRBJ1-3; possible D gene TRBD1, 5 bases. The CDR3 covers 15 residues. V dropped 2 bases and J dropped 0 bases, with 8 bases sitting between them. CDR1 is SNHLY, CDR2 FYNNEI, per germline. The CDR3 loop reads CASSEQGLSGNTIYF. The CDR3 nucleotides are TGTGCCAGCAGTGAACAGGGTCTCTCTGGAAACACCATATATTTT.

V and J are TRBV6-5 and TRBJ1-2; perhaps TRBD1 as D (5 bases). The CDR3 runs to 11 residues. The V end lost 5 bases, the J end lost 6 bases, and 7 bases lay between the germline ends. CDR1 is MNHEY and CDR2 is SVGAGI in the germline V gene. CDR3 DNA: TGTGCCAGCAGTCTCAGGGATGGCTACACCTTC. This translates into CASSLRDGYTF.

The rearrangement joins TRBV2 to TRBJ1-2, with a possible D match to TRBD1 (6 bases). The germline V gene encodes CDR1 SNHLY and CDR2 FYNNEI. The V gene lost 3 bases and the J gene lost 1 base, with 6 bases spanning the gap. The CDR3 sequence is 13 residues long. The CDR3 here is CASSDRGNYGYTF. For the CDR3, the DNA is TGTGCCAGCAGTGACAGGGGTAACTATGGCTACACCTTC.

This clone was recorded only once. The gene calls are TRBV27 and TRBJ1-2; D is ambiguous. The CDR3 is 13 amino acids. Trimming took 7 bases from V and 2 from J, leaving 11 bases between them. CDR1 and CDR2 (germline): MNHEY, SMNVEV (reference sequence). The CDR3 protein is CASKREKNYGYTF. CDR3 DNA sequence: TGTGCCAGCAAGCGTGAGAAGAACTATGGCTACACCTTC.

The genes are TRBV10-1 and TRBJ1-2; no firm D call. In germline, CDR1 is WNHNN, CDR2 SYGVQD (reference sequence). The CDR3 is made up of 13 amino acids. V was pared by 6 bases and J by 0 bases, with 8 bases between. The CDR3 reads CASSPNSNYGYTF. For the CDR3, the DNA is TGCGCCAGCAGCCCCAACTCTAACTATGGCTACACCTTC.

V usage is TRBV10-3 and J usage is TRBJ1-1; D perhaps matches TRBD1 (5 bases). Trimming stripped 6 bases from V and 0 bases from J, with 17 bases between. The germline gives CDR1 ENHRY, CDR2 SYGVKD. The CDR3 runs 16 residues. The chain's CDR3 is CAIRTPGNVMNTEAFF. Here the CDR3 DNA reads TGTGCCATCAGGACGCCAGGGAACGTAATGAACACTGAAGCTTTCTTT.

V and J are TRBV7-2 and TRBJ1-5, with D possibly TRBD1 on 5 matching bases. The V end was cut by 0 bases, the J end by 0 bases, with 12 bases between. The CDR3 has 17 amino acids. Germline loops: CDR1 SGHTA, CDR2 FQGNSA. CDR3 DNA sequence: TGTGCCAGCAGCTTAGCGTCGCAGGGATATAGCAATCAGCCCCAGCATTTT. Its translation: CASSLASQGYSNQPQHF.

The chain uses TRBV7-2 and TRBJ2-1; 14 nucleotides match TRBD2. Germline assignment: CDR1 SGHTA and CDR2 FQGNSA. V dropped 3 bases and J dropped 6; count of bases not matched to a gene: 1. This CDR3 is built from 15 residues. DNA for the CDR3: TGTGCCAGCAGCTTCGGACTAGCGGGAGGCAATGAGCAGTTCTTC. This codes for CASSFGLAGGNEQFF. The complete variable domain, with remaining parts taken from reference TRBV7-2 and TRBJ2-1, reads GAGVSQSPSNKVTEKGKDVELRCDPISGHTALYWYRQSLGQGLEFLIYFQGNSAPDKSGLPSDRFSAERTGGSVSTLTIQRTQQEDSAVYLCASSFGLAGGNEQFFGPGTRLTVL.

In this sample, this clone turned up once. The chain uses TRBV3-1 (or the pseudogene TRBV3-2) and TRBJ1-2; 9 bases are a match to TRBD1. The CDR3 is 15 residues long. Germline loops: CDR1 LGHDT, CDR2 YNNKEL (reference sequence). Trimming removed 2 bases from V and 2 bases from J; junction bases left unmatched: 3. The CDR3 here is CASSQKTGGNYGYTF. The CDR3 DNA follows: TGTGCCAGCAGCCAAAAGACAGGGGGGAACTATGGCTACACCTTC.

J is TRBJ1-2 and V is TRBV12-3 or TRBV12-4; TRBD1 might be the D (6 bases). The length of the CDR3 is 13 residues. Trimming removed 6 bases at V and 6 bases at J, with 14 bases between. CDR3 region: CASRPTGYDGYTF. The DNA for the CDR3 is TGTGCCAGCAGACCCACAGGGTACGATGGCTACACCTTC.

This chain uses TRBV9 with TRBJ1-1; D perhaps matches TRBD1 (6 bases). The germline gives CDR1 SGDLS, CDR2 YYNGEE. The V gene lost 3 bases and the J gene lost 0 bases, with 18 bases spanning the gap. The CDR3 has 17 amino acids. CDR3 loop: CASSADGGAGVNTEAFF. The CDR3 DNA is TGTGCCAGCAGCGCCGACGGGGGGGCGGGCGTGAACACTGAAGCTTTCTTT.

V is TRBV5-4 and J is TRBJ2-1; TRBD2 matches at 7 bases. CDR1 is SGHNT, CDR2 YYREEE, per germline (reference sequence). The CDR3 loop spans 17 amino acids. Trimming took 1 base from V and 8 from J; bases not matched to a gene: 15. The chain's CDR3 is CASSLLASGPSGDEQFF. The CDR3 bases are TGTGCCAGCAGCTTGTTAGCTAGCGGACCGTCGGGGGATGAGCAGTTCTTC.

The chain joins TRBV14 to TRBJ1-3; the D gene is possibly TRBD1 (5 bases). CDR1 and CDR2 from the germline V gene are SGHDN and FVKESK. The CDR3 length is 15 residues. Trimming took off 0 bases at V and 1 base at J, with 7 bases between the two ends. CDR3 coding DNA: TGTGCCAGCAGCCAAGAAGCAGGGTCTGGAAACACCATATATTTT. Translating gives CASSQEAGSGNTIYF.

This chain connects TRBV6-5 to TRBJ2-2; weak D call: TRBD2 (6 bases). V lost 0 bases to trimming and J lost 6 bases, with 11 bases between them. The CDR3 totals 15 residues. CDR1 and CDR2 (germline): MNHEY, SVGAGI. The CDR3: CASSYSLWGAGELFF. CDR3 coding DNA: TGTGCCAGCAGTTACTCCCTGTGGGGGGCCGGGGAGCTGTTTTTT.

The chain is built from TRBV5-1 and TRBJ1-2, with D perhaps matching TRBD1 (5 bases). CDR1 is SGHRS, CDR2 YFSETQ, per germline. V was cut by 0 bases and J by 0 bases, with 12 bases left in between. The CDR3 is 16 amino acids. The CDR3 sequence is CASSLEGLATNYGYTF. CDR3 nucleotides: TGCGCCAGCAGCTTGGAGGGGTTGGCAACTAACTATGGCTACACCTTC.

The chain couples TRBV4-1 to TRBJ2-3, with D tentatively TRBD2 (6 bases). The CDR3 extends over 18 amino acids. Germline CDR1 MGHRA, CDR2 YSYEKL. V was shortened by 3 bases and J by 2 bases, with 21 bases between the two germline ends. In DNA, the CDR3 is TGCGCCAGCAGCCAGAATTGGATCGGGAGACTTGACACAGATACGCAGTATTTT. Translating gives CASSQNWIGRLDTDTQYF.

The rearrangement uses TRBV5-4 and TRBJ2-2, with 14 bases that match TRBD2. Germline CDR1 reads SGHNT; CDR2 reads YYREEE (reference sequence). The J segment lost 4 bases and the V segment lost 4 bases, leaving 6 bases of the junction unmatched. There are 17 residues in the CDR3. The DNA for the CDR3 is TGTGCCAGCAGCCCGCGGACTAGCGGGAGGCCCACCGGGGAGCTGTTTTTT. Its protein product is CASSPRTSGRPTGELFF.

The chain's CDR3 is CASSQQGGRNTEAFF. The CDR3 nucleotides are TGTGCCAGCAGTCAACAGGGGGGGAGAAACACTGAAGCTTTCTTT. J is TRBJ1-1 and V is TRBV6-5; 8 bases line up with TRBD1. Germline CDR1 is MNHEY and CDR2 is SVGAGI. With V trimmed by 5 bases and J by 2 bases, 7 bases remained unmatched. The length of the CDR3 is 15 residues.